Listed here are 9 T cell receptor beta chains from one sample, sequenced in a study of T cell repertoires in cytomegalovirus infection. TCRdb called the reads again in MiXCR, with one record for every CDR3 protein. The sample includes 680,000 or so distinct CDR3 sequences, 35% to 45% seen only once; the top ten take 2.5% to 3.5%. Sequencing was performed on PBMCs. The origin of the receptors is a human donor in good health (CMV status not recorded). Some clones in this sample may be carry-over from other donors' samples.

This chain links TRBV28 with TRBJ2-5, with D possibly TRBD1 on 5 matching bases. This CDR3 is built from 14 residues. Germline CDR1 and CDR2: MDHEN and SYDVKM. With 2 bases removed from V and 5 bases from J, the gap between germline ends came to 12 bases. CDR3 residues: CASSLSRGLETQYF. The CDR3 DNA reads TGTGCCAGCAGTTTAAGTAGGGGCTTGGAGACCCAGTACTTC.

Only one count was recorded for this clonotype. J is TRBJ1-2 and V is TRBV5-1; perhaps TRBD1 as D (5 bases). Germline-derived CDR1 and CDR2 are SGHRS and YFSETQ. The CDR3 is made up of 14 amino acids. The V gene lost 0 bases and the J gene lost 7 bases, with 13 bases spanning the gap. In DNA, the CDR3 is TGCGCCAGCAGCTTGGACATGCAGGGCGGTGGCTACACCTTC. It specifies CASSLDMQGGGYTF. The whole variable domain, remainder taken from reference TRBV5-1 and TRBJ1-2, is KAGVTQTPRYLIKTRGQQVTLSCSPISGHRSVSWYQQTPGQGLQFLFEYFSETQRNKGNFPGRFSGRQFSNSRSEMNVSTLELGDSALYLCASSLDMQGGGYTFGSGTRLTVV.

Turning to this clonotype: As the CDR3 is not closed by the conserved phenylalanine or tryptophan, this likely results from a read error. The limits of the CDR3 on the DNA are not certain, so only TCRdb's listed CDR3 is given. The rearrangement joins TRBV7-2 to TRBJ2-1. The CDR3 region is 12 residues in length, termini included. The germline V gene encodes CDR1 SGHTA and CDR2 FQGNSA. Here the CDR3 reads CASSLGREYPFL.

The chain employs TRBV5-6 and TRBJ1-6; tentative D call: TRBD1 (5 bases). CDR1 SGHDT and CDR2 YYEEEE come from the germline V gene. V lost 4 bases to trimming and J lost 0 bases, with 11 bases between them. The CDR3 extends over 16 amino acids. The CDR3 is CASSLAGGSYNSPLHF. The CDR3 nucleotides are TGTGCCAGCAGCCTCGCCGGGGGCTCCTATAATTCACCCCTCCACTTT.

This clonotype was recorded only once. The chain combines TRBV7-4 with TRBJ1-1, with 10 bases fitting TRBD1. The CDR3 is 16 amino acids. The J segment lost 1 base and the V segment lost 5 bases, leaving 7 bases of the junction unmatched. Germline-derived CDR1 and CDR2 are SGHVT and SQSDAQ. CDR3 DNA sequence: TGTGCCAGCAGCGACCGGGACAGGGGAAGGAACACTGAAGCTTTCTTT. This codes for CASSDRDRGRNTEAFF.

The gene calls are TRBV11-2 and TRBJ2-2; D is uncertain. Per germline, CDR1 SGHAT and CDR2 FQNNGV. The length of the CDR3 is 15 residues. V gave up 3 bases and J gave up 5 bases, with 13 bases separating them. The CDR3 DNA sequence: TGTGCCAGCAGCTTCCGAGATCGATCTACCGGGGAGCTGTTTTTT. It codes for CASSFRDRSTGELFF.

Many counts were recorded for this clonotype. V usage is TRBV7-8 and J usage is TRBJ2-1, with 11 bases matching TRBD2. Germline CDR1 and CDR2: SGHVS and FQNEAQ. The CDR3 loop spans 16 amino acids. The trim removed 6 bases at V and 6 bases at J, leaving 10 bases unmatched. The CDR3 region has the DNA TGTGCCAGCAGAAGTAGCGGGAGGGCCCCTGGCAATGAGCAGTTCTTC. This sequence encodes CASRSSGRAPGNEQFF.

The chain employs TRBV6-5 and TRBJ2-1; D gene ambiguous. Germline CDR1 is MNHEY and CDR2 is SVGAGI. The CDR3 totals 14 residues. V lost 5 bases, J lost 0 bases, and 8 bases lay in between. The CDR3 DNA is TGTGCCAGCAGTGACACGGGCTCCTACAATGAGCAGTTCTTC. Its protein product is CASSDTGSYNEQFF.

This clonotype was counted between two and nine times. V is TRBV27 and J is TRBJ2-7; 7 bases line up with TRBD2. Germline CDR1 MNHEY, CDR2 SMNVEV (reference sequence). This CDR3 is built from 16 residues. Trimming at V came to 4 bases and at J to 2 bases, leaving 11 bases not matched to a gene. The CDR3 reads CASSSSLGGGAYEQYF. CDR3 coding DNA: TGTGCCAGCAGTTCCAGCTTGGGGGGGGGAGCCTACGAGCAGTACTTC.